This T cell receptor (beta chain) comes out of a study of identifying expanded T cells in peripheral blood. Study-level findings and limits: Across healthy donors, higher total template counts meant significantly greater two-week count variance. Over approximately two and four weeks, about 17 and 20 clones changed, versus around 1.3 between replicates.

Using immunoSEQ multiplex PCR, the repertoire was profiled, and TCRdb retains in-frame clones only, with some absent. The sample lists about 97,000 clones; approximately 88% were seen once. With regard to this clone: Its antigen is not known.

V was shortened by 1 base and J by 4 bases, with 11 bases between the two germline ends. The germline V gene has CDR1 MNHNS and CDR2 SASEGT. CDR3 length equals 15 residues. No infections or other immune events were documented during collection. Sequenced material: blood. The chain is built from TRBV6-1 and TRBJ2-1; D is uncertain. This receptor was taken from a person aged 18 to 69 in good health. CDR3 nucleotide sequence: TGTGCCAGCAGTGAAGGTCACCCACCTTACAATGAGCAGTTCTTC. It encodes CASSEGHPPYNEQFF.